This T cell receptor beta chain was documented in a study of blood T cell repertoires in COVID-19. Whole-study context: Acute and convalescent COVID-19 specimens originated in the United States, Italy and Spain. From T cells, B-cell-depleted T cells, or PBMCs came the material, which was cDNA or gDNA.

As originally analysed: Counts of nucleated cells, estimated from reference gene primer amplification, were obtained. TCRdb keeps only in-frame clones here, not all; method: immunoSEQ multiplex PCR. V and J calls and clone size are those listed in that table; D and trimming were worked out from the DNA. Of 30,000 to 35,000 clones in the sample, approximately 77% were seen once. V was pared by 8 bases and J by 7 bases, with 8 bases of the junction left unmatched. The CDR3 consists of 12 residues. Sequencing was carried out using peripheral blood. This chain links TRBV12-3 or TRBV12-4 with TRBJ2-7; 7 bases are a match to TRBD1. This TCR came from a human donor in a cohort sampled during active COVID-19. CDR3 protein: CASETGSGEQYF. For the CDR3, the DNA is TGTGCCAGCGAGACAGGGTCGGGGGAGCAGTACTTC.